This T cell receptor (beta chain) was found in a study of cytomegalovirus exposure and HLA in healthy donors. Trimming removed 5 bases from V and 10 bases from J; junction bases left unmatched: 6. CDR1 and CDR2 (germline): SQVTM, ANQGSEA. This CDR3 contains 13 residues. The PCR made use of 60 Vbeta and 13 Jbeta primers. This table comes from immunoSEQ multiplex PCR, and its TCRdb copy is limited to in-frame clones, with some not included. The profile shows around 120,000 clones, around 78% of them singletons. Study-level findings and limits: TCR beta sequences numbering roughly 18,000 were associated with HLA alleles at 0.05 false discovery rate in a later analysis.

With regard to this clone: Antigen specificity is unknown.

The sample consisted of PBMCs. The receptor's source is a woman in her 50s in good health and CMV-seronegative. The rearrangement uses TRBV29-1 and TRBJ2-1, with 12 bases that match TRBD2. The DNA of the CDR3 is TGCAGCGTTAGACTAGCGGGAGATCGGGAGCAGTTCTTC. It translates to CSVRLAGDREQFF.